A single T cell receptor (beta chain) is shown here with its context. Its antigen remains undetermined. Base qualities are not at hand, and no much larger clone is one base apart. The germline V gene encodes CDR1 GTSNPN and CDR2 SVGIG (reference sequence). The V end gives up 1 base and the J end 0 bases, leaving 8 bases in the junction not matched to a gene. Its CDR3 holds 17 amino acids, cysteine through phenylalanine. The sequence is cut down to CDR3 DNA, 51 bases in frame from base 1. The entry originates in a study of technical replicates of blood from a few donors listed by TCRdb under 2017. Receptor libraries were prepared by the immunoSEQ multiplex PCR assay. The immuneACCESS repertoire file appears here via TCRdb, limited to in-frame rearrangements. These files lack a portion of the clones; in checked studies, under half of the deficit traces to unresolved V genes, and the cause of the others is not known. The sample table holds about 75,000 clones, of which 91% were seen once. 0.35% to 0.4% of the sample belongs to the ten largest clones.

Sequencing input: T cells isolated from PBMCs. The origin of this receptor is a human donor in good health. Some clones in this sample may be carry-over from other donors' samples. The rearranged chain carries TRBV30 and TRBJ1-5, and 8 junction bases match TRBD1. The CDR3 sequence is CAWSADRGDYSNQPQHF. The nucleotide sequence reads as follows: TGTGCCTGGAGTGCCGACAGGGGAGATTATAGCAATCAGCCCCAGCATTTT. Reference TRBV30 and TRBJ1-5 genes cover what lies past the CDR3, so the full variable domain is SQTIHQWPATLVQPVGSPLSLECTVEGTSNPNLYWYRQAAGRGLQLLFYSVGIGQISSEVPQNLSASRPQDRQFILSSKKLLLSDSGFYLCAWSADRGDYSNQPQHFGDGTRLSIL.